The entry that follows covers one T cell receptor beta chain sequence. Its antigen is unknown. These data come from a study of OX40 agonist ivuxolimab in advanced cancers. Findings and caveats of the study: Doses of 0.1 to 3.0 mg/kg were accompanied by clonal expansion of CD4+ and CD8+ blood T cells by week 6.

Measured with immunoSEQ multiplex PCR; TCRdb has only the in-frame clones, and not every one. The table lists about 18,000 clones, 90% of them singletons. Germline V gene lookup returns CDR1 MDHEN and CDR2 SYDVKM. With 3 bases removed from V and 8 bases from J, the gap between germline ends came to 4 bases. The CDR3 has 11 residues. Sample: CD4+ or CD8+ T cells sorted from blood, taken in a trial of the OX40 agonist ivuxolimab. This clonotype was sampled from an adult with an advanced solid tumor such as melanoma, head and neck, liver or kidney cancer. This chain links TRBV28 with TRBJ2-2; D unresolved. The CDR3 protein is CASSFPGELFF. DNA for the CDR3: TGTGCCAGCAGTTTCCCGGGGGAGCTGTTTTTT.